These T cell receptor beta chains were read from a single sample in a study of CD4 T cells in relation to SARS-CoV-2 and coronaviruses. TCRdb keeps only in-frame clones here, not all; method: immunoSEQ multiplex PCR. This sample has more than 15,000 clones; 60% to 80% occur once, and the top ten carry approximately 19%. Which antigens these TCRs recognize remains unknown. The sample consisted of CD4+ T cells from PBMCs, cultured in vitro. The receptor set was obtained from a human donor in good health. Both conserved end residues are part of each CDR3. The D gene is left open where the match is weak. For some rows the clone size is stated as once, few or many, or as a class when expanded; others skip it.

j_call v_call d_call clone_size cdr3_nt cdr3_aa
TRBJ2-5 TRBV5-1 - medium-sized TGCGCCAGCAGCTTGGGACCAGGCGGGTGGGAGACCCAGTACTTC CASSLGPGGWETQYF
TRBJ1-4 TRBV15 - - TGTGCCACCAGCACAAGGGGCGGGCGTTATGAAAAACTGTTTTTT CATSTRGGRYEKLFF
TRBJ1-2 TRBV3-1/TRBV3-2 - - TGTGCCAGCAGCCAAGATTGGGGCCGTGAATCAAACTATGGCTACACCTTC CASSQDWGRESNYGYTF
TRBJ1-4 TRBV4-2 TRBD1 - TGTGCCAGCAGCCACCTCAGGGGGCAGGGAACTAATGAAAAACTGTTTTTT CASSHLRGQGTNEKLFF
TRBJ2-2 TRBV25-1 - - TGTGCCAGCAGTGACGTAGGGACAAAAAACACCGGGGAGCTGTTTTTT CASSDVGTKNTGELFF
TRBJ2-1 TRBV7-3 TRBD2 - TGTGCCAGCAGCTTGCGACTAGCGGGAGAGGGTGAGCAGTTCTTC CASSLRLAGEGEQFF
TRBJ1-2 TRBV19 - - TGTGCCAGTAGTATACCCCGGGACTTTGGCTACACCTTC CASSIPRDFGYTF
TRBJ2-5 TRBV7-9 - - TGTGCCAGCAGCTCCCTTAGGGGGGCGGAGACCCAGTACTTC CASSSLRGAETQYF
TRBJ1-1 TRBV12-3/TRBV12-4 - - TGTGCCAGCAGTTTTGGAGTTACTGAAGCTTTCTTT CASSFGVTEAFF
TRBJ1-2 TRBV28 - - TGTGCCACACGTGACAGTAGTAACTATGGCTACACCTTC CATRDSSNYGYTF
TRBJ2-7 TRBV9 - - TGTGCCAGCAGCGCGGAGCTCGGGCAGGGAAAGGACGAGCAGTACTTC CASSAELGQGKDEQYF
TRBJ1-2 TRBV28 - few TGTGCCAGCGGCTGGGGAGGGCGGGGTGGCTACACCTTC CASGWGGRGGYTF
TRBJ1-1 TRBV6-4 - few TGTGCCAGCAGTGAGAAGGGTGAGAACACTGAAGCTTTCTTT CASSEKGENTEAFF
TRBJ2-3 TRBV18 - - TGTGCCAGCTCACCAAGACAGTCTAGCACAGATACGCAGTATTTT CASSPRQSSTDTQYF
TRBJ1-2 TRBV24-1 - - TGTGCCACCAGTGATAATGGGGGTTGGGGCTACACCTTC CATSDNGGWGYTF
TRBJ2-1 TRBV28 - - TGTGCCAGCACCTCTGGTCGGCAAGTGCAGTTCTTC CASTSGRQVQFF
TRBJ2-1 TRBV6-2/TRBV6-3 - - TGTGCCAGCAGTTTCCCGAAATCGGCTACGAAATACAATGAGCAGTTCTTC CASSFPKSATKYNEQFF
TRBJ1-1 TRBV27 - few TGTGCCAGCAGTCCCCGACAGTTGGGGAGTGTAGCTTTCTTT CASSPRQLGSVAFF
TRBJ1-2 TRBV9 TRBD1 - TGTGCCAGCAGCCCCACCCAGGGGGACTATGGCTACACCTTC CASSPTQGDYGYTF
TRBJ1-1 TRBV7-8 TRBD1 few TGTGCCAGCACCATTGGAGGGGGCCTGAACACTGAAGCTTTCTTT CASTIGGGLNTEAFF
TRBJ2-3 TRBV6-5 TRBD2 few TGTGCCAGCAGTTCGGGGAGCGGGATCACAGATACGCAGTATTTT CASSSGSGITDTQYF
TRBJ2-3 TRBV12-3/TRBV12-4 - - TGTGCCAGCAGTTTGAGCCTTACGCAGTATTTT CASSLSLTQYF
TRBJ2-2 TRBV7-3 - - TGTGCCAGCAGCTTCTCGACAGGCACCGGGGAGCTGTTTTTT CASSFSTGTGELFF
TRBJ2-3 TRBV10-3 - - TGTGCCATCAGCTGGACTGCTAGCACAGATACGCAGTATTTT CAISWTASTDTQYF
TRBJ2-7 TRBV5-4 - - TGTGCCAGCAGCTTGGATCGGTACGAGCAGTACTTC CASSLDRYEQYF
TRBJ1-5 TRBV6-5 - - TGTGCCAGCGGACAGATCAGCAATCAGCCCCAGCATTTT CASGQISNQPQHF
TRBJ1-1 TRBV30 - - TGTGCCTGGAGTCCTCCTCGAGCCACTGAAGCTTTCTTT CAWSPPRATEAFF
TRBJ1-1 TRBV11-2 - once TGTGCCAGCAGCTTCCAGGGGTCCATGAACACTGAAGCTTTCTTT CASSFQGSMNTEAFF
TRBJ2-1 TRBV6-5 - once TGTGCCACCAGACAGGGAGGGTCGTATGAGCAGTTCTTC CATRQGGSYEQFF
TRBJ1-5 TRBV29-1 - - TGCAGCGTTGAAAGAGGACGGTGCAATCAGCCCCAGCATTTT CSVERGRCNQPQHF
TRBJ1-1 TRBV20-1 - few TGCAGTGCTAGTTACGACAGGTTGAACACTGAAGCTTTCTTT CSASYDRLNTEAFF
TRBJ2-1 TRBV19 TRBD2 once TGTGCCAGTAGTCCCACCCATAAGCGGGAGGGGGATTTGTTCTTC CASSPTHKREGDLFF
TRBJ1-4 TRBV5-1 - - TGCGCCAGCAGCTTGAGATGGCAGGGGTTGGCTGAAAAACTGTTTTTT CASSLRWQGLAEKLFF
TRBJ2-2 TRBV10-3 - once TGTGCCATCAGTGAGTCTTTAAACACCGGGGAGCTGTTTTTT CAISESLNTGELFF